Listed below are T cell receptor beta chains from one sample, sequenced in a study of intratumoral heterogeneity in liver cancer. This table comes from immunoSEQ multiplex PCR, and its TCRdb copy is limited to in-frame clones, with some not included. There are around 6,200 clones in the sample; 60% to 85% occur only once, and 39% lies in the top ten. The sequencing used tumor tissue, collected before any cancer treatment. These receptors originate from a woman in her 70s with hepatocellular carcinoma. The conserved cysteine and the conserved F or W are not part of the CDR3 here. Only part of the rows carry a size: once, few, many, or a class if the clone is expanded.

clone size,V gene,J gene,CDR3 protein
-,TRBV5-6,TRBJ2-7,ASSVGGPYYEQY
-,TRBV9,TRBJ2-3,ASSVDPSGSPADTQY
medium-sized,TRBV10-1,TRBJ1-2,ASSDGTGGSHGYT
-,TRBV6-5,TRBJ2-7,ATTFVGMGGYEQY
once,TRBV27,TRBJ1-2,ASTAGGGGYT
-,TRBV27,TRBJ1-1,ASSLQGSEAF
once,TRBV5-1,TRBJ1-1,ASSSSNKNTEAF
-,TRBV12-3/TRBV12-4,TRBJ1-4,ASSIAQGQLF
-,TRBV3-1/TRBV3-2,TRBJ1-3,ASSERGFSGNTIY
few,TRBV28,TRBJ1-2,ASSLAGYVYGYT
once,TRBV3-1/TRBV3-2,TRBJ2-7,ASSQRQGLAGSYEQY
few,TRBV14,TRBJ1-6,ASSPLAGLDSPLH
-,TRBV7-6,TRBJ1-3,ASSLDPPGTGNTIY
once,TRBV6-5,TRBJ2-7,ASNIGPSSYEQY
few,TRBV28,TRBJ2-1,ASSLSTSAYNEQF
-,TRBV7-9,TRBJ1-1,ASTTQGDGGEAF
-,TRBV19,TRBJ1-5,ASRPRSGRGLSNQPQH
-,TRBV29-1,TRBJ1-2,SPERDSNYGYT
-,TRBV10-1,TRBJ2-7,ASSESVGRGYEQY
-,TRBV7-9,TRBJ2-5,ASSRADTRETQY
-,TRBV27,TRBJ1-1,ASSRLDSRGTEAF
few,TRBV9,TRBJ1-1,ASSVGPGLDTEAF
few,TRBV6-5,TRBJ1-1,ASSYSNTEAF